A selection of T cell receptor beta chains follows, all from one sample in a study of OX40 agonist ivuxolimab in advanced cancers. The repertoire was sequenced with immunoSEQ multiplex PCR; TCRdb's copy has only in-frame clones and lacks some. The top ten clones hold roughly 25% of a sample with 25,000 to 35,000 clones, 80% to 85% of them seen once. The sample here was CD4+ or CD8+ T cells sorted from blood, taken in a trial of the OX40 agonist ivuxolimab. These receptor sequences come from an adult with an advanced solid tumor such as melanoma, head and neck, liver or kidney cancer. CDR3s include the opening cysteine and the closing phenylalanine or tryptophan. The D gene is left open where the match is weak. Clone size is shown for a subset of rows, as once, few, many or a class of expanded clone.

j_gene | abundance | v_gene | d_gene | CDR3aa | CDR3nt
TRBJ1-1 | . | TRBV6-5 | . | CASSSRTRNTEAFF | TGTGCCAGCAGTTCCCGGACGAGGAACACTGAAGCTTTCTTT
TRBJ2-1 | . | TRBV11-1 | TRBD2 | CASSSRLAGGNEQFF | TGTGCCAGCAGCTCCAGACTAGCGGGGGGCAATGAGCAGTTCTTC
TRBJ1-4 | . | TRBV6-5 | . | CASSQDTWTNEKLFF | TGTGCCAGCAGTCAAGACACATGGACTAATGAAAAACTGTTTTTT
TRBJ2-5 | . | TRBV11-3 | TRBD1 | CASSLGQGQETQYF | TGTGCCAGCAGCTTGGGACAGGGCCAAGAGACCCAGTACTTC
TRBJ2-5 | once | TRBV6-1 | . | CASSDRFQETQYF | TGTGCCAGCAGTGATCGCTTCCAAGAGACCCAGTACTTC
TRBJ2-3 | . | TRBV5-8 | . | CASSLWGTDTQYF | TGTGCCAGCAGCTTGTGGGGCACAGATACGCAGTATTTT
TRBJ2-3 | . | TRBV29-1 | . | CSVVIGDTQYF | TGCAGCGTTGTGATAGGGGATACGCAGTATTTT
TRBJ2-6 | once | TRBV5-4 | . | CASSLEGFSGANVLTF | TGTGCCAGCAGCTTGGAGGGATTCTCTGGGGCCAACGTCCTGACTTTC
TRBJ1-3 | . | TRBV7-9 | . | CASSPAWSVQGNTIYF | TGTGCCAGCAGCCCTGCTTGGTCCGTACAGGGAAACACCATATATTTT
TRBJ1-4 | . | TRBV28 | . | CASSLSRVPTNEKLFF | TGTGCCAGCAGTTTATCCAGGGTGCCAACTAATGAAAAACTGTTTTTT
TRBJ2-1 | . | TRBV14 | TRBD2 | CASSSLTSGTYNEQFF | TGTGCCAGCAGCTCCCTGACTAGCGGGACATACAATGAGCAGTTCTTC
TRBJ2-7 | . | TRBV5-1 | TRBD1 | CASSLTGTGGPYEQYF | TGCGCCAGCAGCTTAACCGGGACAGGGGGACCCTACGAGCAGTACTTC
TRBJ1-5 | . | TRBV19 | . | CASSTTYGRYNQPQHF | TGTGCCAGTAGTACCACGTACGGACGGTACAATCAGCCCCAGCATTTT
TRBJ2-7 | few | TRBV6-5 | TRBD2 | CASSLPGTKGEQYF | TGTGCCAGCAGCCTTCCCGGGACTAAGGGGGAGCAGTACTTC
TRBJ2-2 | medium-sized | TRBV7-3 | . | CASSFRLNTGELFF | TGTGCCAGCAGCTTCCGACTAAACACCGGGGAGCTGTTTTTT
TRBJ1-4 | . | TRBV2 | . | CASSDPELVLSNEKLFF | TGTGCCAGCAGTGACCCGGAGCTGGTGTTGTCTAATGAAAAACTGTTTTTT
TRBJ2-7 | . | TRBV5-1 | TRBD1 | CASSEDRGSKYEQYF | TGCGCCAGCAGCGAGGACAGGGGTTCGAAATACGAGCAGTACTTC
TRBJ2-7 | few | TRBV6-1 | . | CASSDPQRSSYEQYF | TGTGCCAGCAGTGACCCACAGAGGAGCTCCTACGAGCAGTACTTC
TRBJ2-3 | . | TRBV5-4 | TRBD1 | CASSAYGTGVTDTQYF | TGTGCCAGCAGCGCCTACGGGACAGGGGTTACAGATACGCAGTATTTT
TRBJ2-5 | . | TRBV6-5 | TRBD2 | CASSYSSGGARETQYF | TGTGCCAGCAGTTACTCTAGCGGGGGGGCCCGAGAGACCCAGTACTTC
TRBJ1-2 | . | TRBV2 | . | CASSVVDSYGYTF | TGTGCCAGCAGTGTAGTCGACAGCTATGGCTACACCTTC
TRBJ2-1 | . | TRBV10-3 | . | CAIRGRDGGNRYNEQFF | TGTGCCATCAGGGGTCGGGACGGGGGTAATCGTTACAATGAGCAGTTCTTC
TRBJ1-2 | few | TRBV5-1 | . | CASSLIPVRLLSHYGYTF | TGCGCCAGCAGCCTCATCCCAGTACGACTTCTCAGTCACTATGGCTACACCTTC
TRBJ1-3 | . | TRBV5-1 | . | CASSLDEALSGNTIYF | TGCGCCAGCAGCTTGGATGAAGCCCTCTCTGGAAACACCATATATTTT
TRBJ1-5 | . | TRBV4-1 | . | CASSPFRVSNQPQHF | TGCGCCAGCAGCCCTTTTAGGGTTAGCAATCAGCCCCAGCATTTT
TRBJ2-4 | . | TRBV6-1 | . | CASSFSEGNIQYF | TGTGCCAGCAGCTTTTCAGAGGGAAACATTCAGTACTTC
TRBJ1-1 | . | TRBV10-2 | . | CASSESKGGFRAFF | TGCGCCAGCAGTGAGTCGAAAGGGGGTTTTAGAGCTTTCTTT
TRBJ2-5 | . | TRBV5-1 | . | CASSSRTGKYETQYF | TGCGCCAGCAGCTCCCGGACGGGAAAGTACGAGACCCAGTACTTC
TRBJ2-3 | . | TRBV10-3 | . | CASKDSHSGDTQYF | TGTGCCTCGAAAGACAGCCATTCCGGGGATACGCAGTATTTT
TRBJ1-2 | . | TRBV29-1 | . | CSFHYNGGYTF | TGCAGCTTCCATTATAACGGCGGCTACACCTTC
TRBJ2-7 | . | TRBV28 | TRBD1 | CASRVPSGTGINEQYF | TGTGCCAGCAGGGTTCCATCCGGGACAGGGATCAACGAGCAGTACTTC
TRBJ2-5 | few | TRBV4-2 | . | CASSQDYRETQYF | TGTGCCAGCAGCCAAGATTATCGGGAGACCCAGTACTTC
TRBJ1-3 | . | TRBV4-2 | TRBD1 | CASSQARGSPGNTIYF | TGTGCCAGCAGCCAAGCCAGGGGGTCCCCTGGAAACACCATATATTTT
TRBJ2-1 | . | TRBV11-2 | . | CASSLAGVLGEQFF | TGTGCCAGCAGCTTAGCGGGGGTCCTGGGTGAGCAGTTCTTC
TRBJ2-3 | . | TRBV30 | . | CALEELSSTDTQYF | TGTGCCCTTGAGGAGCTATCTAGCACAGATACGCAGTATTTT
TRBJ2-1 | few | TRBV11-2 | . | CASSPSANRNEQFF | TGTGCCAGCAGCCCGTCGGCCAACCGGAATGAGCAGTTCTTC
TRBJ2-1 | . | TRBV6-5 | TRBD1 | CASSDRANEQFF | TGTGCCAGCAGCGACAGGGCAAATGAGCAGTTCTTC
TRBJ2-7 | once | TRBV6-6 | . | CASSARFYEQYF | TGTGCCAGCAGTGCCCGATTCTACGAGCAGTACTTC
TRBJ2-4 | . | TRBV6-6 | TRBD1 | CASSYGDRVDIQYF | TGTGCCAGCAGTTACGGGGACAGGGTGGACATTCAGTACTTC
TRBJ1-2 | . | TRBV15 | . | CATSRDSGIRLLRDYGYTF | TGTGCCACCAGCAGAGATTCAGGGATCCGTCTACTAAGGGACTATGGCTACACCTTC
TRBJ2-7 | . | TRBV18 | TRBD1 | CASSPPGQGIGEQYF | TGTGCCAGCTCACCACCCGGACAGGGGATCGGCGAGCAGTACTTC
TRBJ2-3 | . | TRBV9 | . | CASSVESDTQYF | TGTGCCAGCAGCGTAGAATCGGATACGCAGTATTTT
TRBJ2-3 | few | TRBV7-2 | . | CASSPRPSADTQYF | TGTGCCAGCAGCCCAAGGCCTAGCGCCGATACGCAGTATTTT
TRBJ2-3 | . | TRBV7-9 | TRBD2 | CATTRGGGLADTQYF | TGTGCCACCACCCGCGGGGGGGGGTTGGCAGATACGCAGTATTTT
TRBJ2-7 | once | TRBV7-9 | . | CASSLTNYEQYF | TGTGCCAGCAGCTTAACGAACTACGAGCAGTACTTC
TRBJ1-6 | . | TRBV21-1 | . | CASSKALRGSYNSPLHF | TGTGCCAGCAGCAAAGCTTTACGGGGATCCTATAATTCACCCCTCCACTTT
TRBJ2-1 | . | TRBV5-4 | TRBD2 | CASRAGGGAANEQFF | TGTGCCAGCAGAGCGGGGGGAGGTGCGGCCAATGAGCAGTTCTTC
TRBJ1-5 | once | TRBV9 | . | CASSVGVFMGPQHF | TGTGCCAGCAGCGTAGGCGTGTTCATGGGGCCCCAGCATTTT
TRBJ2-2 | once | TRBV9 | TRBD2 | CASSVELAANTGELFF | TGTGCCAGCAGCGTAGAACTAGCGGCGAACACCGGGGAGCTGTTTTTT
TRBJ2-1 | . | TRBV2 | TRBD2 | CATRRGGSYNEQFF | TGTGCCACACGCCGCGGGGGTTCCTACAATGAGCAGTTCTTC
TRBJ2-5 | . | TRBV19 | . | CASSSGRILQETQYF | TGTGCCAGTAGCTCAGGACGAATACTCCAAGAGACCCAGTACTTC
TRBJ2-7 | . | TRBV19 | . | CASTPSAGSYEQYF | TGTGCCAGTACCCCATCGGCAGGCTCCTACGAGCAGTACTTC
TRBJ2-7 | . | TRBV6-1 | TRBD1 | CASSPRGFYEQYF | TGTGCCAGCAGTCCCAGGGGGTTCTACGAGCAGTACTTC
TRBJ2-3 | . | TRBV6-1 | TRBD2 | CASRGTSDQRRF | TGTGCCAGCAGAGGGACTAGCGACCAGCGTAGGTTT
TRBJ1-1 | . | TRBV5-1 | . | CASSLAYLAEAFF | TGCGCCAGCAGCTTGGCCTACTTAGCTGAAGCTTTCTTT